What follows are 20 T cell receptor beta chains derived from one specimen sequenced in a study of long-term antiretroviral therapy in people with HIV. An immunoSEQ assay, version v3.0, was performed at survey level. Assay used: immunoSEQ multiplex PCR; TCRdb lists only in-frame clones, some missing. The table has tens of thousands of clones, around three quarters seen once. The sequencing used unsorted PBMCs, collected 1.1 years before starting antiretroviral therapy. These receptors all come from a woman aged 40 to 50 with HIV.

The chain links TRBV19 to TRBJ2-1; 14 bases are a match to TRBD2. There are 18 residues in the CDR3. V lost 4 bases to trimming and J lost 2 bases; unmatched junction nucleotides: 7. The germline V gene encodes CDR1 LNHDA and CDR2 SQIVND (reference sequence). CDR3 DNA sequence: TGTGCCAGTAGTAGCCGGACTAGCGGGAGGATCGCCTACAATGAGCAGTTCTTC. Protein: CASSSRTSGRIAYNEQFF.

The V call is TRBV11-2, the J call TRBJ2-5, with 8 nucleotides matching TRBD1. Trimming removed 5 bases from V and 4 bases from J; junction bases left unmatched: 6. The CDR3 is 14 residues long. Germline V gives CDR1 SGHAT, CDR2 FQNNGV. The CDR3 coding sequence is TGTGCCAGCAGCGTGGACAGGGTAGGAGAGACCCAGTACTTC. As protein: CASSVDRVGETQYF.

This chain connects TRBV7-2 to TRBJ2-7; D tentatively fits TRBD1 or TRBD2 (5 bases each). Trimming left V 5 bases short and J 6 bases short, with 14 bases between. CDR1 is SGHTA and CDR2 is FQGNSA in the germline V gene. There are 13 residues in the CDR3. The CDR3 sequence is CASSLGPRGEQYF. CDR3 DNA sequence: TGTGCCAGCAGCCTGGGACCTCGGGGCGAGCAGTACTTC.

The J gene is TRBJ2-3, the V gene TRBV15; D may correspond to TRBD1 or TRBD2 (6 bases each). The CDR3 spans 16 residues. V was pared by 1 base and J by 4 bases, with 15 bases between. The V gene's germline CDR1 is LNHNV and CDR2 YYDKDF (reference sequence). The CDR3 DNA reads TGTGCCACCAGCAGAGGACTTCTGGGGGGCCCAGATACGCAGTATTTT. Translation gives CATSRGLLGGPDTQYF.

This chain uses TRBV12-5 with TRBJ2-1, with 7 bases identical to TRBD1. The germline V gene encodes CDR1 LGHNT and CDR2 FRNRAP. V was pared by 6 bases and J by 10 bases, with 9 bases of the junction left unmatched. The CDR3 has 13 residues. The CDR3 DNA reads TGTGCTAGTGGGGGACAGTTCTGGAGGGAGCAGTTCTTC. As protein: CASGGQFWREQFF.

The chain recombines TRBV6-5 with TRBJ2-2; D assignment may be TRBD1 or TRBD2 (5 bases each). From germline, CDR1 is MNHEY and CDR2 SVGAGI. Trimming left V 0 bases short and J 6 bases short, with 14 bases between. The CDR3 sequence is 16 residues long. Here the CDR3 DNA reads TGTGCCAGCAGTTACTCGCGGCAGGTGGGGGCCGGGGAGCTGTTTTTT. Amino acids: CASSYSRQVGAGELFF.

This clone was found a few times. The chain recombines TRBV7-9 with TRBJ1-2; D not resolved. CDR3 size: 15 residues. V gave up 6 bases and J gave up 7 bases, with 21 bases separating them. Looked up from germline, CDR1 is SEHNR and CDR2 is FQNEAQ (reference sequence). CDR3 nucleotide sequence: TGTGCCAGCAGTTATACGATCGGGTCTGGATCTGGCTACACCTTC. Translated: CASSYTIGSGSGYTF.

This chain links TRBV6-5 with TRBJ1-2; no clear D gene. The CDR3 contains 15 residues. Germline V gene lookup returns CDR1 MNHEY and CDR2 SVGAGI. The V end lost 0 bases, the J end lost 4 bases, and 12 bases lay between the germline ends. In nucleotides, the CDR3 is TGTGCCAGCAGTTACTCGCGAGGGTTGAGCTATGGCTACACCTTC. Amino acids: CASSYSRGLSYGYTF.

V usage is TRBV11-2 and J usage is TRBJ2-1, with a tentative D call TRBD1 (5 bases). Germline V CDR1 and CDR2: SGHAT, FQNNGV. The CDR3 runs 16 residues. Trimming took 5 bases from V and 4 from J, leaving 18 bases between them. The CDR3 bases are TGTGCCAGCAGCCAGGGAACTTCCGGAGTTTACAATGAGCAGTTCTTC. Translated: CASSQGTSGVYNEQFF.

V gene TRBV6-1 combines with J gene TRBJ2-7; D is undetermined. V dropped 11 bases and J dropped 2 bases, with 13 bases sitting between them. There are 12 residues in the CDR3. Germline lookup yields CDR1 MNHNS and CDR2 SASEGT. CDR3 DNA sequence: TGTGCCGGCTTCACTTCGACCTACGAGCAGTACTTC. Translating gives CAGFTSTYEQYF.

This chain uses TRBV5-8 with TRBJ2-6, with D unclear. Germline values: CDR1 SGHTS, CDR2 YDEGEE. The CDR3 is made up of 17 amino acids. V was clipped by 6 bases and J by 5 bases, with 21 bases between them. The DNA of the CDR3 is TGTGCCAGCACCCCTCGTTGGGCCCTTCCCCGGGCCAACGTCCTGACTTTC. Translation: CASTPRWALPRANVLTF.

V and J are TRBV30 and TRBJ2-3; 7 bases fit TRBD2. The CDR3 contains 15 residues. The J segment lost 0 bases and the V segment lost 1 base, leaving 4 bases of the junction unmatched. Germline V gives CDR1 GTSNPN, CDR2 SVGIG (reference sequence). The CDR3 sequence is CAWSGSGGSTDTQYF. The CDR3 DNA sequence: TGTGCCTGGAGTGGCTCGGGGGGAAGCACAGATACGCAGTATTTT.

The chain joins TRBV9 to TRBJ2-7, with D perhaps assigned TRBD1 or TRBD2 (6 bases each). The V gene lost 2 bases and the J gene lost 5 bases, with 14 bases spanning the gap. From germline, CDR1 is SGDLS and CDR2 YYNGEE. This CDR3 comprises 14 residues. The CDR3 nucleotides are TGTGCCAGCAGCGTCGGAGGGCAGGGGAACGAGCAGTACTTC. This translates into CASSVGGQGNEQYF.

V usage is TRBV30 and J usage is TRBJ2-3; D remains ambiguous. There are 11 residues in the CDR3. Germline V gene data show CDR1 as GTSNPN and CDR2 as SVGIG (reference sequence). V lost 0 bases and J lost 3, with 1 base in between. This CDR3 is CAWSVTDTQYF. The CDR3 coding sequence is TGTGCCTGGAGTGTAACAGATACGCAGTATTTT.

The rearrangement links TRBV9 to TRBJ2-2; 11 bases are shared with TRBD1. This CDR3 is 18 amino acids long. Germline assignment: CDR1 SGDLS and CDR2 YYNGEE. The junction had 13 bases not matched to a gene; V was cut back by 4 bases and J by 5 bases. In DNA, the CDR3 is TGTGCCAGCAGCTTTCCTCCGGGGACAGGGGGGAGGACCGGGGAGCTGTTTTTT. Residues: CASSFPPGTGGRTGELFF.

The chain is built from TRBV11-2 and TRBJ2-2, with no clear D. This CDR3 spans 12 amino acids. Germline V gives CDR1 SGHAT, CDR2 FQNNGV. V gave up 5 bases and J gave up 7 bases, with 8 bases separating them. The CDR3 nucleotides are TGTGCCAGCAGCAAAATATTCGGGGAGCTGTTTTTT. It specifies CASSKIFGELFF.

This chain joins TRBV6-5 and TRBJ2-1; D gene unclear. The CDR3 is 15 amino acids. V was pared by 2 bases and J by 7 bases, with 15 bases between. Germline loops: CDR1 MNHEY, CDR2 SVGAGI. CDR3 sequence (DNA): TGTGCCAGCAGTTACCTCCGGACCACGGGTAATGAGCAGTTCTTC. Its protein product is CASSYLRTTGNEQFF.

This chain uses TRBV4-2 with TRBJ1-2; TRBD1 is a possible D gene (5 bases). Trimming shortened V by 7 bases and J by 5 bases, and 14 bases separated the two germline ends. The CDR3 runs 13 residues. Germline V gene lookup returns CDR1 LGHNA and CDR2 YNFKEQ. The CDR3 spells CASTGDLVYGYTF. The CDR3 region has the DNA TGTGCCAGCACGGGGGATTTAGTGTATGGCTACACCTTC.

V and J are TRBV4-1 and TRBJ2-6; TRBD1 or TRBD2 may be the D gene (5 bases each). The CDR3 length is 17 residues. In germline, CDR1 is MGHRA, CDR2 YSYEKL. Trimming left V 5 bases short and J 5 bases short, with 19 bases between. Here the CDR3 reads CASSIRDGALWANVLTF. CDR3 DNA: TGCGCCAGCAGCATCCGGGACGGAGCTCTGTGGGCCAACGTCCTGACTTTC.

The CDR3 region has the DNA TGTGCCAGTAGTATAAACCACGCGAACACCGGGGAGCTGTTTTTT. Protein product: CASSINHANTGELFF. The J gene is TRBJ2-2, the V gene TRBV19; D gene ambiguous. Trimming shortened V by 2 bases and J by 0 bases, and 7 bases separated the two germline ends. This CDR3 has 15 residues. Germline V lookup: CDR1 LNHDA, CDR2 SQIVND (reference sequence).